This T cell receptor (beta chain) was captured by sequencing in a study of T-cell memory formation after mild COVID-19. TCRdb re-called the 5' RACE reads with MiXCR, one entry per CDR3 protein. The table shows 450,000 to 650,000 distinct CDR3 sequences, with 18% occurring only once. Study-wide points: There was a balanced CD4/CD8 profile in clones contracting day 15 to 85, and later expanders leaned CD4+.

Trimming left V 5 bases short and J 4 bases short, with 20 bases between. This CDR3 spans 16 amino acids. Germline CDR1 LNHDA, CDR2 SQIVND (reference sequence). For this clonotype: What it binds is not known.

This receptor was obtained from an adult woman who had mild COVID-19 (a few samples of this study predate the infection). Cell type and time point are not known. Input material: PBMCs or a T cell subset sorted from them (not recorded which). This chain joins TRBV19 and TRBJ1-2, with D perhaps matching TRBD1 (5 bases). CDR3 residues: CASSRDHGPGGYGYTF. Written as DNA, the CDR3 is TGTGCCAGTAGTCGGGATCATGGGCCGGGGGGCTATGGCTACACCTTC.